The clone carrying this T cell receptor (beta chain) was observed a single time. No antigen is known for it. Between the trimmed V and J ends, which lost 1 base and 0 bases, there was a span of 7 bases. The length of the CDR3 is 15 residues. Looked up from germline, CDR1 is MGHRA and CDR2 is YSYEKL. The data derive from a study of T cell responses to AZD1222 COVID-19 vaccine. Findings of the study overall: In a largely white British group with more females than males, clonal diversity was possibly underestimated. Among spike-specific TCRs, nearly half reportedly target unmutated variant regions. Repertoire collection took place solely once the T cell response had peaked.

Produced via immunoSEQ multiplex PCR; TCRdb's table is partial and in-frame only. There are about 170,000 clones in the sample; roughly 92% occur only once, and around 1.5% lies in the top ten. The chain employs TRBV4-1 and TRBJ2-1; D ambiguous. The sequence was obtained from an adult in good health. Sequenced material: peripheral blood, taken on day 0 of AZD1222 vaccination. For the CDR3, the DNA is TGCGCCAGCAGCCAAGTGACGCGCTCCTACAATGAGCAGTTCTTC. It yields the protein CASSQVTRSYNEQFF.